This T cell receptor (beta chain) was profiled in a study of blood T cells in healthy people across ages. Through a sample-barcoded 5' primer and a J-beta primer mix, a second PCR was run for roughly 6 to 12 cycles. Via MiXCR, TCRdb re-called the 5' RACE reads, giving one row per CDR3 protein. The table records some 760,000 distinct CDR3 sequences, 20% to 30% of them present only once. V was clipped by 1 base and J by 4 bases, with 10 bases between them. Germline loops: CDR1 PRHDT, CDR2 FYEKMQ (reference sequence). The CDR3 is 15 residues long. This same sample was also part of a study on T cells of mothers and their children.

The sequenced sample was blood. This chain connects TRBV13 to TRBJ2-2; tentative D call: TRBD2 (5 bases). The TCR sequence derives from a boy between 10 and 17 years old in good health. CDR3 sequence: CASSLVTGSTGELFF. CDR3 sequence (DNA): TGTGCCAGCAGCTTAGTTACGGGGAGCACCGGGGAGCTGTTTTTT.